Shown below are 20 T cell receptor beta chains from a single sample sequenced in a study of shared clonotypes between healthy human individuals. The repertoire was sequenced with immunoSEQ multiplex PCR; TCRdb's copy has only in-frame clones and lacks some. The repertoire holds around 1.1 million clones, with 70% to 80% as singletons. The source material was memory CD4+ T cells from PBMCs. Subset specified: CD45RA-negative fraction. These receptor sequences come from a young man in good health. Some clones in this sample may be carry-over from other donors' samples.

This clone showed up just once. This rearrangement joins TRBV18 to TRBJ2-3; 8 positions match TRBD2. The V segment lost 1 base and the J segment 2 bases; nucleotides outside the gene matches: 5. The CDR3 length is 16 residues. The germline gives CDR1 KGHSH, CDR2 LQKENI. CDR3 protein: CASSPRLAGHTDTQYF. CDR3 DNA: TGTGCCAGCTCACCACGCCTAGCGGGCCACACAGATACGCAGTATTTT.

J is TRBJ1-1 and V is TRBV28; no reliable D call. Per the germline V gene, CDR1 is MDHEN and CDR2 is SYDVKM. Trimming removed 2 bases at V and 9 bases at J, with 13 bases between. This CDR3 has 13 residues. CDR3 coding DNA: TGTGCCAGCAGTTTAACTGAGAAAGGGAAAGCTTTCTTT. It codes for CASSLTEKGKAFF.

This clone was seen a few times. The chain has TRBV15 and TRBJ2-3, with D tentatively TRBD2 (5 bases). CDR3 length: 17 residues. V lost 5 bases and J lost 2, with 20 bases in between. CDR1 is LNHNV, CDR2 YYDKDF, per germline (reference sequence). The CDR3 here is CATSVHGERRSTDTQYF. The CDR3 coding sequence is TGTGCCACCAGCGTACACGGGGAGCGTCGATCCACAGATACGCAGTATTTT.

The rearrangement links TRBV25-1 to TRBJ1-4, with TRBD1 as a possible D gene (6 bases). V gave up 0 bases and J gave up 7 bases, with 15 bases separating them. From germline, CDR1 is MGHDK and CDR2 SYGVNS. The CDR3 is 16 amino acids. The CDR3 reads CASSEYETRGFEKLFF. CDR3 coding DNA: TGTGCCAGCAGTGAATACGAGACGAGGGGGTTTGAAAAACTGTTTTTT.

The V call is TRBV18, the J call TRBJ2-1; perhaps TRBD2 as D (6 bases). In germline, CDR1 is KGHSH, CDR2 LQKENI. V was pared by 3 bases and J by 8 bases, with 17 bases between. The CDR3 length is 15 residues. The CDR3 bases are TGTGCCAGCTCACCTCGAACGACTAGACGCCATGAGCAGTTCTTC. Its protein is CASSPRTTRRHEQFF.

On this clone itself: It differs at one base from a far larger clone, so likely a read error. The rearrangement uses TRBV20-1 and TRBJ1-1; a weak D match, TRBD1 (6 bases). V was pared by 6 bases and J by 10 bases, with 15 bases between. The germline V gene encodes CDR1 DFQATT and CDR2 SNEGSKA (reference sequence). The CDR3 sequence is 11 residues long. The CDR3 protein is CSAPKGGGAFF. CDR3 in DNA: TGCAGTGCCCCCAAGGGGGGTGGAGCTTTCTTT.

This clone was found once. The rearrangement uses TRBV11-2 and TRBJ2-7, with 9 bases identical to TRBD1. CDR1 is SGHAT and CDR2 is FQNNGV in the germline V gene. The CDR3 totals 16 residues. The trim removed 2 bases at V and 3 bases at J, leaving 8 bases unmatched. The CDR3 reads CASSLLGDRVGYEQYF. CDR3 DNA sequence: TGTGCCAGCAGCTTACTAGGGGACAGGGTAGGCTACGAGCAGTACTTC.

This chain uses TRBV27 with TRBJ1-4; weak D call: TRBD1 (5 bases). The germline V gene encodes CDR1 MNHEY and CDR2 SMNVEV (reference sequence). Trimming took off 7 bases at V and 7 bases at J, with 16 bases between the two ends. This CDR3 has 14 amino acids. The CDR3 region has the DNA TGTGCCAGCACGTCGAGGGGCAGACGTGAAAAACTGTTTTTT. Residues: CASTSRGRREKLFF. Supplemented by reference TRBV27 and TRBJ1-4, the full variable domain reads EAQVTQNPRYLITVTGKKLTVTCSQNMNHEYMSWYRQDPGLGLRQIYYSMNVEVTDKGDVPEGYKVSRKEKRNFPLILESPSPNQTSLYFCASTSRGRREKLFFGSGTQLSVL.

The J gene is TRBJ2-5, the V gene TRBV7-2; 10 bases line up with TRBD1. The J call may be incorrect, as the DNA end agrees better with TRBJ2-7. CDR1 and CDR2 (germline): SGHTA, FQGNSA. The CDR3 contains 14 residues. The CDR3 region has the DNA TGTGCCAGTCGATCGACAGGGGGCGTTTACGAGCAGTACTTC. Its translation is CASRSTGGVYEQYF.

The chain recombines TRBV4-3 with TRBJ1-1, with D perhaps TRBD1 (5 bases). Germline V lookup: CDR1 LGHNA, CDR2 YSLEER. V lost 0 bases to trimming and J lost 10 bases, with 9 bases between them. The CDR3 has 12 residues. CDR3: CASSQDGGGAFF. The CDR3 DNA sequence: TGCGCCAGCAGCCAAGATGGGGGGGGAGCTTTCTTT.

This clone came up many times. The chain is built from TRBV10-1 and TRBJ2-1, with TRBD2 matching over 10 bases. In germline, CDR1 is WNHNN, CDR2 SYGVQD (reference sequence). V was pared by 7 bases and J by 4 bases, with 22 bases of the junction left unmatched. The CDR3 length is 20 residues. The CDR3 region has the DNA TGCGCCAGCACGCTGGGGCAGGGCCCCCTTAGTAGCGGGAGGTACAATGAGCAGTTCTTC. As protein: CASTLGQGPLSSGRYNEQFF.

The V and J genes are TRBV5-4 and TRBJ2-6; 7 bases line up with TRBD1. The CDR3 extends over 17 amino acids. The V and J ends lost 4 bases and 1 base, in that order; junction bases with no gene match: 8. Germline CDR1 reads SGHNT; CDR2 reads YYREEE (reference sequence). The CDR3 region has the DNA TGTGCCAGCAGCCAACGACAGGGAGCTTCTGGGGCCAACGTCCTGACTTTC. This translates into CASSQRQGASGANVLTF. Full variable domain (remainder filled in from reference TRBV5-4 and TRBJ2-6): ETGVTQSPTHLIKTRGQQVTLRCSSQSGHNTVSWYQQALGQGPQFIFQYYREEENGRGNFPPRFSGLQFPNYSSELNVNALELDDSALYLCASSQRQGASGANVLTFGAGSRLTVL.

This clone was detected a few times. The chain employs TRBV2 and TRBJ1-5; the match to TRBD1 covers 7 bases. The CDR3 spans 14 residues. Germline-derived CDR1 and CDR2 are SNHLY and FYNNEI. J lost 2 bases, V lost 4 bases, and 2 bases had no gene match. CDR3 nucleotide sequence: TGTGCCAGCAGTGGAGGGACAGGCAATCAGCCCCAGCATTTT. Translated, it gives CASSGGTGNQPQHF. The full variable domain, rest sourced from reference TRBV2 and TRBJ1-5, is EPEVTQTPSHQVTQMGQEVILRCVPISNHLYFYWYRQILGQKVEFLVSFYNNEISEKSEIFDDQFSVERPDGSNFTLKIRSTKLEDSAMYFCASSGGTGNQPQHFGDGTRLSIL.

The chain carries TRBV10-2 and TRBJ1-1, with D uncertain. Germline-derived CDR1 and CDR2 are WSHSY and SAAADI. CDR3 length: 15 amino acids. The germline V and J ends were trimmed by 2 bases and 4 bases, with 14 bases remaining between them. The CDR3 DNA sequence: TGCGCCAGCAGTGAGGGCCCTCTGTGGGGCACTGAAGCTTTCTTT. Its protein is CASSEGPLWGTEAFF.

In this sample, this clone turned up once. The CDR3 loop reads CASSLAQGRNTEAFF. CDR3 bases: TGCGCCAGCAGCTTGGCACAGGGCCGGAACACTGAAGCTTTCTTT. The genes are TRBV5-1 and TRBJ1-1; D is possibly TRBD1 (6 bases). This CDR3 is built from 15 residues. V was cut by 0 bases and J by 1 base, with 10 bases left in between. Germline values: CDR1 SGHRS, CDR2 YFSETQ.

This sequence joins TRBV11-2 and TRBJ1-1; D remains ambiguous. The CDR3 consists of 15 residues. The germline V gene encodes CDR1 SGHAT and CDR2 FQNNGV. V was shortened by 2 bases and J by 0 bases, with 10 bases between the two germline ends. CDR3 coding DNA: TGTGCCAGCAGCTTATCTACGATTTTGAACACTGAAGCTTTCTTT. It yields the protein CASSLSTILNTEAFF.

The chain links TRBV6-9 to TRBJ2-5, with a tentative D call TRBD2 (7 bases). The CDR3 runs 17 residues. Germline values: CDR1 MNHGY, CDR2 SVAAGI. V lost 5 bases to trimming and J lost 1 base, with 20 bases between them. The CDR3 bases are TGTGCCAGCAGTCTATCACAGGGAGGGCGGTTCCAAGAGACCCAGTACTTC. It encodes CASSLSQGGRFQETQYF.

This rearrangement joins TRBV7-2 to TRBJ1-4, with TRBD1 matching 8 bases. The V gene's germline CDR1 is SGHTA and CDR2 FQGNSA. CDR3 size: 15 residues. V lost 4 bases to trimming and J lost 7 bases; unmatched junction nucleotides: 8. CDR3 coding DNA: TGTGCCAGCAGCTCGACAGGGGCGGTTGGTGAAAAACTGTTTTTT. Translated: CASSSTGAVGEKLFF.

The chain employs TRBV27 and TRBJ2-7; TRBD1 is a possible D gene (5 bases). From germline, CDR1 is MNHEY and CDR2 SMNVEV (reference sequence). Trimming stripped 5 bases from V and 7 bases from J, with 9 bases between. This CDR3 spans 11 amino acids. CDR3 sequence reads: CASSQRQEQYF. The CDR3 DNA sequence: TGTGCCAGCAGTCAAAGACAGGAGCAGTACTTC.

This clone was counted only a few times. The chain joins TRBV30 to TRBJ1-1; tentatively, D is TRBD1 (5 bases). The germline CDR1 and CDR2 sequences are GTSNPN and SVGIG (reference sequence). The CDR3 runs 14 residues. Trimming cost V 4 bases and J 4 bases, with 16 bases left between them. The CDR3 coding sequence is TGTGCCTGGAACCCCCCGTGGGACGGCACTGAAGCTTTCTTT. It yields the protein CAWNPPWDGTEAFF.